What follows are 10 T cell receptor beta chains derived from one specimen sequenced in a study of T cell responses to AZD1222 COVID-19 vaccine. Here immunoSEQ multiplex PCR was the method, and the copy in TCRdb shows in-frame clones only, minus some. This sample has about 160,000 clones, with more than 80% found just once. The sequencing used peripheral blood, collected on day 0 of AZD1222 vaccination. These receptors all come from an adult in good health.

The V call is TRBV28, the J call TRBJ1-6; D is possibly TRBD1 (5 bases). Trimming removed 8 bases from V and 0 bases from J, with 8 bases in between. The CDR3 is 14 residues long. Looked up from germline, CDR1 is MDHEN and CDR2 is SYDVKM. In nucleotides, the CDR3 is TGTGCCAGCGGAGGGGTCTCCTATAATTCACCCCTCCACTTT. This sequence encodes CASGGVSYNSPLHF.

The rearrangement links TRBV7-2 to TRBJ2-3; 7 nucleotides align to TRBD2. V dropped 2 bases and J dropped 0; count of bases not matched to a gene: 5. The CDR3 has 16 residues. Germline values: CDR1 SGHTA, CDR2 FQGNSA. Written as DNA, the CDR3 is TGTGCCAGCAGCTTATCGGGGACTACTAGCACAGATACGCAGTATTTT. Encoded protein: CASSLSGTTSTDTQYF. The entire variable domain, with the rest obtained from reference TRBV7-2 and TRBJ2-3, is as follows: GAGVSQSPSNKVTEKGKDVELRCDPISGHTALYWYRQSLGQGLEFLIYFQGNSAPDKSGLPSDRFSAERTGGSVSTLTIQRTQQEDSAVYLCASSLSGTTSTDTQYFGPGTRLTVL.

CDR3 sequence: CASSLNHFNQPQHF. The CDR3 region has the DNA TGTGCCAGCAGTTTAAATCACTTCAATCAGCCCCAGCATTTT. The chain joins TRBV27 to TRBJ1-5; D is unresolved. Looked up from germline, CDR1 is MNHEY and CDR2 is SMNVEV (reference sequence). Deletions cut 2 bases from V and 3 bases from J, with 8 bases between. The CDR3 length is 14 residues.

The chain carries TRBV9 and TRBJ2-1; 12 bases match TRBD2. The germline CDR1 and CDR2 sequences are SGDLS and YYNGEE. The CDR3 totals 18 residues. Trimming removed 4 bases from V and 8 bases from J; junction bases left unmatched: 16. CDR3 DNA: TGTGCCAGCAGCAAAGGGGGGACTAGCGGGCCCCGGGGTCATGAGCAGTTCTTC. This translates into CASSKGGTSGPRGHEQFF.

The CDR3 DNA reads as TGTGCTAGTGGGGGGACAGGAGAGTTCAATCAGCCCCAGCATTTT. Translation: CASGGTGEFNQPQHF. The chain recombines TRBV12-5 with TRBJ1-5, with 8 bases aligning to TRBD1. V gave up 6 bases and J gave up 3 bases; unmatched junction bases: 7. This CDR3 has 15 residues. In germline, CDR1 is LGHNT, CDR2 FRNRAP.

The V call is TRBV27, the J call TRBJ1-1; 8 nucleotides line up with TRBD1. The J segment lost 6 bases and the V segment lost 6 bases, leaving 9 bases of the junction unmatched. This CDR3 is built from 14 residues. Germline CDR1 MNHEY, CDR2 SMNVEV (reference sequence). CDR3 in amino acids: CASSPNRGLAEAFF. The DNA of the CDR3 is TGTGCCAGCAGCCCGAACAGGGGGTTGGCTGAAGCTTTCTTT.

The chain joins TRBV7-2 to TRBJ1-2; 9 bases are a match to TRBD1. Trimming at V came to 1 base and at J to 2 bases, leaving 2 bases not matched to a gene. Germline CDR1 and CDR2: SGHTA and FQGNSA. This CDR3 spans 15 amino acids. The CDR3 reads CASSLEGQGNYGYTF. The CDR3 bases are TGTGCCAGCAGCTTAGAGGGACAGGGAAACTATGGCTACACCTTC.

The chain employs TRBV5-4 and TRBJ2-7; the D gene is possibly TRBD2 (5 bases). The CDR3 has 15 amino acids. The V and J ends lost 1 base and 3 bases respectively, with 14 bases between them. In germline, CDR1 is SGHNT, CDR2 YYREEE (reference sequence). For the CDR3, the DNA is TGTGCCAGCAGCTTGCGGGAAGGACCTCGCTACGAGCAGTACGTC. Its protein is CASSLREGPRYEQYV.

This clone has only one observation. CDR3 in DNA: TGTGCCAGCAGACCCCTAGAGGTGTCATTCAATGAGCAGTTCTTC. Its translation: CASRPLEVSFNEQFF. The rearrangement joins TRBV9 to TRBJ2-1; D not resolved. Trimming shortened V by 5 bases and J by 6 bases, and 18 bases separated the two germline ends. The CDR3 contains 15 residues. Germline V lookup: CDR1 SGDLS, CDR2 YYNGEE.

This chain joins TRBV5-1 and TRBJ1-5, with a weak D call TRBD1 (6 bases). V dropped 2 bases and J dropped 3 bases, with 9 bases sitting between them. CDR1 and CDR2 from the germline V gene are SGHRS and YFSETQ. The CDR3 totals 14 residues. The CDR3 region has the DNA TGCGCCAGCAGCTTAGGACAGTTCAATCAGCCCCAGCATTTT. Amino acid sequence: CASSLGQFNQPQHF.